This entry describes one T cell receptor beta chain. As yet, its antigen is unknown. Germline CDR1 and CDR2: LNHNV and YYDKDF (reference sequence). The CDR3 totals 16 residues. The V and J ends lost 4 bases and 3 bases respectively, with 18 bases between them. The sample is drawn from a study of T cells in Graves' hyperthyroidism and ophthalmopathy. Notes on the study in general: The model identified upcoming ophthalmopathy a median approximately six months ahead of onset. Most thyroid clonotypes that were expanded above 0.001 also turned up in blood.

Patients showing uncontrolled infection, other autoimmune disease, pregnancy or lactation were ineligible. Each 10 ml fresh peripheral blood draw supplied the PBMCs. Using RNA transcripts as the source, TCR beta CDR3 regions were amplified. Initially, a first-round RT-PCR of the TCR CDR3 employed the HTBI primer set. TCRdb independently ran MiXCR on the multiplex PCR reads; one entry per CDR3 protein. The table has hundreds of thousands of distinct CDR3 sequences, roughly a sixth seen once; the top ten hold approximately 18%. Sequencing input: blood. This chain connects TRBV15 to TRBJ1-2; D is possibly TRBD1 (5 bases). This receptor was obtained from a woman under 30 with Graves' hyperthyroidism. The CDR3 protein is CATSTPGVRVDYGYTF. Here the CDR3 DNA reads TGTGCCACCAGCACCCCCGGGGTCAGGGTTGACTATGGCTACACCTTC.